A single sample is the source of the 20 T cell receptor beta chains below, sequenced in a study of blood T cells in healthy people across ages. A second PCR, run for about 7 to 11 cycles, used a sample-barcoded 5' primer plus a J-beta primer mix. TCRdb processed the 5' RACE reads anew with MiXCR; each CDR3 protein has one entry. The table shows 750,000 to 850,000 distinct CDR3 sequences, with about 25% occurring only once. The sample also formed part of further work on T cells of mothers and their children.

Sequenced: blood. These receptors were taken from a boy between 10 and 17 years old in good health.

This clonotype was counted between two and nine times. The V gene is TRBV28, the J gene TRBJ2-4, with 8 bases fitting TRBD1. Germline CDR1 MDHEN, CDR2 SYDVKM. With V trimmed by 5 bases and J by 9 bases, 9 bases remained unmatched. The CDR3 is 14 residues long. CDR3 region: CASSPADRAGIQYF. CDR3 bases: TGTGCCAGCAGTCCAGCGGACAGGGCTGGCATTCAGTACTTC.

The rearrangement uses TRBV19 and TRBJ2-3; TRBD2 matches 14 bases. The CDR3 extends over 15 amino acids. V shed 3 bases, J shed 7 bases, and the junction held 3 bases outside the gene matches. Germline V gene sequence: CDR1 LNHDA, CDR2 SQIVND (reference sequence). The CDR3 DNA reads as TGTGCCAGTAGTATTGGGACTAGCGGGAGATATACGCAGTATTTT. Encoded protein: CASSIGTSGRYTQYF.

The genes are TRBV12-3 or TRBV12-4 and TRBJ1-4; 9 bases map to TRBD1. The junction had 8 bases not matched to a gene; V was cut back by 7 bases and J by 5 bases. The CDR3 loop spans 15 amino acids. The CDR3 sequence is CASTLGQGRNEKLFF. CDR3 DNA sequence: TGTGCCAGCACCTTAGGACAGGGGCGGAATGAAAAACTGTTTTTT.

The chain combines TRBV6-5 with TRBJ1-4; D remains unclear. The germline CDR1 and CDR2 sequences are MNHEY and SVGAGI. V was clipped by 4 bases and J by 5 bases, with 14 bases between them. CDR3 length: 15 residues. DNA for the CDR3: TGTGCCAGCAGTTCGCCGGGCCTTGGGAATGAAAAACTGTTTTTT. Protein: CASSSPGLGNEKLFF.

This clonotype has only a few counts. The chain has TRBV29-1 and TRBJ2-3, with D possibly matching TRBD1 (6 bases). This CDR3 contains 14 residues. Trimming stripped 3 bases from V and 3 bases from J, with 13 bases between. In germline, CDR1 is SQVTM, CDR2 ANQGSEA. This CDR3 is CSVDGWGLTDTQYF. CDR3 bases: TGCAGCGTTGATGGCTGGGGGCTGACAGATACGCAGTATTTT.

The table lists this clonotype with a few counts. The gene calls are TRBV12-3 or TRBV12-4 and TRBJ2-5; D may be TRBD2 (5 bases). The length of the CDR3 is 14 residues. V was clipped by 2 bases and J by 11 bases, with 18 bases between them. CDR3 sequence: CASSLSAMTWEQYF. The CDR3 coding sequence is TGTGCCAGCAGTTTAAGCGCGATGACATGGGAGCAGTACTTC.

This clonotype was detected a few times. The chain couples TRBV21-1 to TRBJ1-5; the D segment call TRBD1 is taken from the table without a DNA check. TRBV21-1 is reported as a pseudogene. The CDR3 is 16 residues long. The CDR3 region has the DNA TGTGCCAGCAGCTGGGGGGCTTACTCCTCAGGACAGCCCCAGCATTTT. It is translated as CASSWGAYSSGQPQHF.

Only a few counts were recorded for this clonotype. This rearrangement joins TRBV7-3 to TRBJ2-5, with TRBD1 identical over 9 bases. Germline assignment: CDR1 SGHTA and CDR2 FQGTGA. This CDR3 spans 17 amino acids. V shed 5 bases, J shed 0 bases, and the junction held 10 bases outside the gene matches. The CDR3 sequence is CASSPRQGDRHQETQYF. The CDR3 DNA reads as TGTGCCAGCAGCCCCCGACAGGGGGATAGGCACCAAGAGACCCAGTACTTC.

V and J are TRBV6-1 and TRBJ2-5, with D uncertain. TRBJ2-7 explains the end of the DNA better; the J call may be wrong. The CDR3 sequence is 14 residues long. CDR1 is MNHNS and CDR2 is SASEGT in the germline V gene. CDR3: CASNGILKSYEQYF. In nucleotides, the CDR3 is TGTGCCAGCAATGGCATATTGAAGTCCTACGAGCAGTACTTC.

This rearrangement joins TRBV29-1 to TRBJ1-1; no reliable D call. V lost 7 bases and J lost 0, with 18 bases in between. The germline gives CDR1 SQVTM, CDR2 ANQGSEA. This CDR3 spans 15 amino acids. The CDR3 region is CSDLTEPYMNTEAFF. CDR3 nucleotides: TGCAGCGACCTGACGGAGCCTTACATGAACACTGAAGCTTTCTTT.

In its sample, this clonotype was seen many times. The V and J genes are TRBV14 and TRBJ2-5; D is tentatively TRBD1 or TRBD2 (5 bases each). Germline-derived CDR1 and CDR2 are SGHDN and FVKESK. The CDR3 totals 14 residues. V dropped 5 bases and J dropped 4 bases, with 14 bases sitting between them. The CDR3 loop reads CASSAGARSETQYF. CDR3 coding DNA: TGTGCCAGCAGCGCCGGGGCGAGGTCAGAGACCCAGTACTTC.

The chain combines TRBV20-1 with TRBJ1-6; D not certain. V was cut by 1 base and J by 10 bases, with 14 bases left in between. This CDR3 has 14 residues. The germline V gene encodes CDR1 DFQATT and CDR2 SNEGSKA (reference sequence). CDR3 nucleotide sequence: TGCAGTGCTAGAGGCGATGGCAGATTCTCACCCCTCCACTTT. Translating gives CSARGDGRFSPLHF.

Sample share makes this clonotype medium-sized. The V gene is TRBV5-4, the J gene TRBJ1-1, with D maybe TRBD1 (5 bases). The ends were cut back, 3 bases at V and 5 bases at J, with 5 bases in the middle. Germline V gene lookup returns CDR1 SGHNT and CDR2 YYREEE (reference sequence). The CDR3 spans 11 residues. As DNA, the CDR3 is TGTGCCAGCAGCTGGGGGACTGAAGCTTTCTTT. Protein: CASSWGTEAFF.

This clonotype was detected only a few times. The rearrangement joins TRBV20-1 to TRBJ2-7; 10 bases line up with TRBD1. The germline V gene has CDR1 DFQATT and CDR2 SNEGSKA (reference sequence). With V trimmed by 4 bases and J by 4 bases, 13 bases remained unmatched. This CDR3 contains 16 residues. The CDR3 DNA follows: TGCAGTGCTATTCCCCATACCGGGACAGGGGTTTACGAGCAGTACTTC. Amino acids: CSAIPHTGTGVYEQYF.

This chain links TRBV27 with TRBJ2-3, with a tentative D call TRBD2 (6 bases). CDR3 size: 16 residues. Germline loops: CDR1 MNHEY, CDR2 SMNVEV (reference sequence). The V gene lost 5 bases and the J gene lost 0 bases, with 15 bases spanning the gap. The chain's CDR3 is CASSPLNGSSTDTQYF. For the CDR3, the DNA is TGTGCCAGCAGTCCTCTAAACGGGAGTAGCACAGATACGCAGTATTTT.

There are a few counts of this clonotype. The genes are TRBV6-2 or TRBV6-3 and TRBJ2-7; D unresolved. The CDR3 spans 15 residues. V lost 0 bases, J lost 4 bases, and 13 bases lay in between. CDR1 is MNHEY, CDR2 SVGEGT, per germline. The CDR3 coding sequence is TGTGCCAGCAGTTACTCAGCTGGCTCAGCATACGAGCAGTACTTC. As protein: CASSYSAGSAYEQYF.

This clonotype appeared a few times. The chain combines TRBV6-6 with TRBJ2-7; D gene ambiguous. This CDR3 region has 13 residues. Germline CDR1 and CDR2: MNHNY and SVGAGI (reference sequence). V was pared by 0 bases and J by 4 bases, with 7 bases between. Here the CDR3 reads CASSYSAQYEQYF. The CDR3 DNA is TGTGCCAGCAGTTACTCGGCACAGTACGAGCAGTACTTC.

The chain employs TRBV7-9 and TRBJ2-5; possible D gene TRBD1, 6 bases. The end of the DNA is better explained by TRBJ2-7, so the J call may be wrong. This CDR3 contains 15 residues. The V gene's germline CDR1 is SEHNR and CDR2 FQNEAQ (reference sequence). CDR3 nucleotide sequence: TGTGCCAGCACCCCTAGTGGGCAGGGGTCCCACGAGCAGTACTTC. This codes for CASTPSGQGSHEQYF.

The chain combines TRBV3-1 with TRBJ2-5; D not certain. Germline CDR1 and CDR2: LGHDT and YNNKEL (reference sequence). V lost 4 bases and J lost 4, with 16 bases in between. This CDR3 contains 15 residues. The CDR3: CASSRSLARVETQYF. The CDR3, as DNA: TGTGCCAGCAGCCGATCCCTCGCTAGGGTAGAGACCCAGTACTTC.

This clonotype was detected only a few times. The chain recombines TRBV27 with TRBJ1-1; 8 bases agree with TRBD1. CDR1 and CDR2 (germline): MNHEY, SMNVEV (reference sequence). The junction had 7 bases not matched to a gene; V was cut back by 6 bases and J by 4 bases. The CDR3 consists of 14 residues. CDR3 sequence reads: CASSQTGGATEAFF. As DNA, the CDR3 is TGTGCCAGCAGCCAAACAGGGGGAGCCACTGAAGCTTTCTTT.